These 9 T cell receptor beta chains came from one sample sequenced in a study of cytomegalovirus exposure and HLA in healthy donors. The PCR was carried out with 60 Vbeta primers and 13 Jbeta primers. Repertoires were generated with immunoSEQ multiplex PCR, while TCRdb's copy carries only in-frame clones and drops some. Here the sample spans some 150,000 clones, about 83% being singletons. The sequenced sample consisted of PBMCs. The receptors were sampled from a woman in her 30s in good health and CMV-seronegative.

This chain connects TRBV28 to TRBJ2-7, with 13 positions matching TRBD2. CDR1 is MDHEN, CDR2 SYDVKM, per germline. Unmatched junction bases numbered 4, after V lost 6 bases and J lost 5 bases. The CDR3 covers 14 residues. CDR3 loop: CASSGLAGANEQYF. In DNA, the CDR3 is TGTGCCAGCAGCGGACTAGCGGGAGCCAACGAGCAGTACTTC. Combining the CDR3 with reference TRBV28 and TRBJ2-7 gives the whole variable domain DVKVTQSSRYLVKRTGEKVFLECVQDMDHENMFWYRQDPGLGLRLIYFSYDVKMKEKGDIPEGYSVSREKKERFSLILESASTNQTSMYLCASSGLAGANEQYFGPGTRLTVT.

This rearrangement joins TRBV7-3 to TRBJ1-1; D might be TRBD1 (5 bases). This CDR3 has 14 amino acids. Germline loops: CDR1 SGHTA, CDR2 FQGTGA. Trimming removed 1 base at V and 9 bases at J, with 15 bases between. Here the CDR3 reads CASSLRGESLKAFF. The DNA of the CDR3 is TGTGCCAGCAGCTTAAGGGGGGAATCTTTGAAAGCTTTCTTT.

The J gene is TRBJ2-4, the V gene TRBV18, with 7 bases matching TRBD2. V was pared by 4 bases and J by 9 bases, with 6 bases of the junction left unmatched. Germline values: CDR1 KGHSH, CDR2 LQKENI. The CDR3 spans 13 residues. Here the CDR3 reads CASSLTSAAIQYF. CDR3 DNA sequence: TGTGCCAGCTCACTCACTAGCGCGGCCATTCAGTACTTC.

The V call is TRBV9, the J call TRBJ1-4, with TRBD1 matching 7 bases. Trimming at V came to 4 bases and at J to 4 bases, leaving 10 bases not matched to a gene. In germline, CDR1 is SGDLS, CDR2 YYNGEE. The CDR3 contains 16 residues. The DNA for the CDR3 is TGTGCCAGCAGCTACGACGGACAGGCCCTTAATGAAAAACTGTTTTTT. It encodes CASSYDGQALNEKLFF. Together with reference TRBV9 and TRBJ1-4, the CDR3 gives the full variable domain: DSGVTQTPKHLITATGQRVTLRCSPRSGDLSVYWYQQSLDQGLQFLIQYYNGEERAKGNILERFSAQQFPDLHSELNLSSLELGDSALYFCASSYDGQALNEKLFFGSGTQLSVL.

The CDR3 here is CASMIGTGVYNEQFF. The CDR3 region has the DNA TGTGCCAGCATGATCGGGACAGGGGTCTACAATGAGCAGTTCTTC. This rearrangement joins TRBV27 to TRBJ2-1; 10 nucleotides agree with TRBD1. CDR3 length: 15 amino acids. Germline V gives CDR1 MNHEY, CDR2 SMNVEV (reference sequence). With 7 bases clipped from V and 3 bases from J, the junction kept 6 bases outside the gene matches.

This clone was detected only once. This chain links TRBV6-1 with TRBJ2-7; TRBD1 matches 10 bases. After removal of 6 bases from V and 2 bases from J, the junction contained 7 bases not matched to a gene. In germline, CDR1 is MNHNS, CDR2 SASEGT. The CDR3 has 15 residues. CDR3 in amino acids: CASSDRGPGPYEQYF. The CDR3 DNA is TGTGCCAGCAGCGACAGGGGGCCGGGGCCCTACGAGCAGTACTTC.

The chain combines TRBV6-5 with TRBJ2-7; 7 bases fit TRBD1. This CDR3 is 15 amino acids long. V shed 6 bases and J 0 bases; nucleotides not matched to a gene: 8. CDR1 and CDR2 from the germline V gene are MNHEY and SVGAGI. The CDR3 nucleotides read TGTGCCAGCAGATCCGACAGGGAGAACTCCTACGAGCAGTACTTC. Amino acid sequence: CASRSDRENSYEQYF.

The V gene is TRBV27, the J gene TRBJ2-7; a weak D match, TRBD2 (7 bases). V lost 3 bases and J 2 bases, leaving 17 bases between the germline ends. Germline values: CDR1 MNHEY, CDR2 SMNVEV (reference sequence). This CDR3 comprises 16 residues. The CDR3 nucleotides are TGTGCCAGCAGTTTCCCCCCCTGGGAGGGGGCCTACGAGCAGTACTTC. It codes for CASSFPPWEGAYEQYF.

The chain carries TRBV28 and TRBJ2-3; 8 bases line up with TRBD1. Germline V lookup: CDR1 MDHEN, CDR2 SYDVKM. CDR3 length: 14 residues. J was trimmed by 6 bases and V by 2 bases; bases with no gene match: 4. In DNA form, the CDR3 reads TGTGCCAGCAGTTTAGGACAGGGTGGGGATACGCAGTATTTT. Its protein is CASSLGQGGDTQYF.